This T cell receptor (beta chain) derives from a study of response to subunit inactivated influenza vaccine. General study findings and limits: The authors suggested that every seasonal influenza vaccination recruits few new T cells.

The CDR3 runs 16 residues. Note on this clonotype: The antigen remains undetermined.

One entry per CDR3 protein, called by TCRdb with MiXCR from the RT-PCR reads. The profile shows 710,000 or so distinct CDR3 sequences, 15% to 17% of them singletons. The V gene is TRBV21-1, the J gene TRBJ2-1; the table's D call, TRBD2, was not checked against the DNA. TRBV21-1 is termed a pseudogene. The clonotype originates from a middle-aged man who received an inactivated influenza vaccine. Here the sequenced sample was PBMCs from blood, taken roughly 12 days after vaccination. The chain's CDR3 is CASSKVGGRADNEQFF. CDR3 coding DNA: TGTGCCAGCAGCAAAGTTGGCGGGAGGGCCGATAATGAGCAGTTCTTC.